The 5 T cell receptor beta chains given below trace back to one sample, sequenced in a study of cytomegalovirus exposure and HLA in healthy donors. Amplification used 60 Vbeta primers and 13 Jbeta primers. The assay was immunoSEQ multiplex PCR, and TCRdb's table has in-frame clones only and misses some. Of roughly 140,000 clones listed, approximately 72% are singletons. The sequenced sample was PBMCs. The receptors here all came from a man aged 18 to 30 in good health and CMV-seronegative.

The chain joins TRBV7-2 to TRBJ2-5; 10 bases are a match to TRBD1. The CDR3 length is 16 residues. Losses at the gene ends were 4 bases for V and 4 bases for J; bases not matched to a gene: 9. CDR1 is SGHTA, CDR2 FQGNSA, per germline. CDR3 loop: CASSSQWTGGGETQYF. CDR3 nucleotides: TGTGCCAGCAGCTCCCAGTGGACAGGGGGGGGAGAGACCCAGTACTTC.

The chain uses TRBV6-4 and TRBJ2-3; 12 nucleotides match TRBD2. Unmatched junction bases numbered 11, after V lost 6 bases and J lost 4 bases. There are 17 residues in the CDR3. Germline-derived CDR1 and CDR2 are MRHNA and SNTAGT. For the CDR3, the DNA is TGTGCCAGCAGCGGGACAGGGCTAGCGGGAGGGCCAGATACGCAGTATTTT. This gives the protein CASSGTGLAGGPDTQYF.

The chain links TRBV4-3 to TRBJ1-4, with D perhaps TRBD1 (6 bases). This CDR3 has 16 residues. Germline CDR1 reads LGHNA; CDR2 reads YSLEER. V was shortened by 1 base and J by 0 bases, with 9 bases between the two germline ends. The CDR3, as DNA: TGCGCCAGCAGCCAAGCGACAGGCCCAACTAATGAAAAACTGTTTTTT. Translated, it gives CASSQATGPTNEKLFF.

V and J are TRBV28 and TRBJ2-7; D is possibly TRBD2 (5 bases). The CDR3 sequence is 16 residues long. V lost 7 bases and J 2 bases, leaving 21 bases between the germline ends. Germline-derived CDR1 and CDR2 are MDHEN and SYDVKM. Written as DNA, the CDR3 is TGTGCCAGCACCTGGGGAGTTGGGCAAAGTGCCTACGAGCAGTACTTC. This sequence encodes CASTWGVGQSAYEQYF. The full variable domain, with the rest looked up from reference TRBV28 and TRBJ2-7, is DVKVTQSSRYLVKRTGEKVFLECVQDMDHENMFWYRQDPGLGLRLIYFSYDVKMKEKGDIPEGYSVSREKKERFSLILESASTNQTSMYLCASTWGVGQSAYEQYFGPGTRLTVT.

CDR3 bases: TGTGCCAGCAGCGTAGCGACAGGCCAAATCTACGAGCAGTACTTC. Residues: CASSVATGQIYEQYF. The chain recombines TRBV9 with TRBJ2-5, with TRBD1 as a possible D gene (6 bases). The J call may not be correct, given that the DNA end is closer to TRBJ2-7. CDR1 and CDR2 from the germline V gene are SGDLS and YYNGEE. The CDR3 contains 15 residues.